This passage covers 29 T cell receptor beta chains from one sample sequenced in a study of T-cell reconstitution after alpha-beta-depleted transplantation in children. During its preparation, the TCRbeta library received unique molecular identifiers. Each CDR3 protein gets one entry after TCRdb re-called the PCR reads with MiXCR. The table includes 450,000 to 600,000 distinct CDR3 sequences, roughly 33% detected once. Specimen: PBMCs from the stem cell graft donor, collected from the stem cell graft. These TCRs come from a human donor who donated a stem cell graft to a child with aplastic anemia.

The chain combines TRBV7-2 with TRBJ2-5; D gene ambiguous. V was cut by 0 bases and J by 1 base, with 9 bases left in between. Germline CDR1 and CDR2: SGHTA and FQGNSA. CDR3 length equals 15 residues. The CDR3 nucleotides read TGTGCCAGCAGCTTAGCAACTGCTTTCCAAGAGACCCAGTACTTC. Translation: CASSLATAFQETQYF.

This clonotype was detected a few times. The CDR3 here is CASSQDGSSGRRGTDTQYF. The CDR3 DNA follows: TGTGCCAGCAGCCAAGATGGCTCAAGCGGGAGACGTGGCACAGATACGCAGTATTTT. The J gene is TRBJ2-3, the V gene TRBV3-1; the match to TRBD2 covers 8 bases. This CDR3 is 19 amino acids long. V was pared by 0 bases and J by 1 base, with 12 bases of the junction left unmatched. Germline values: CDR1 LGHDT, CDR2 YNNKEL (reference sequence).

V gene TRBV29-1 combines with J gene TRBJ2-3; 9 bases map to TRBD2. Trimming removed 8 bases from V and 1 base from J; junction bases left unmatched: 4. CDR3 size: 13 residues. Germline-derived CDR1 and CDR2 are SQVTM and ANQGSEA. The CDR3 bases are TGCAGCTCACGGACTAGCGGCACAGATACGCAGTATTTT. Protein product: CSSRTSGTDTQYF.

This sequence joins TRBV6-5 and TRBJ1-1; D is unclear. This CDR3 is built from 15 residues. Trimming shortened V by 2 bases and J by 5 bases, and 15 bases separated the two germline ends. In germline, CDR1 is MNHEY, CDR2 SVGAGI. The CDR3: CASSYGQQWGTEAFF. CDR3 coding DNA: TGTGCCAGCAGTTACGGTCAGCAGTGGGGTACTGAAGCTTTCTTT.

Only a few counts were recorded for this clonotype. At one boundary the junction diverges from the germline segment, which might be a read error. V usage is TRBV5-1 and J usage is TRBJ1-1, with D possibly matching TRBD1 (5 bases). Germline lookup yields CDR1 SGHRS and CDR2 YFSETQ. This CDR3 is 11 amino acids long. The CDR3 DNA follows: TGCGCCAGCAGATTGGGGGGGGAAGCTTTCTTT. The encoded protein is CASRLGGEAFF.

The J gene is TRBJ2-7, the V gene TRBV6-1, with a weak D call TRBD2 (6 bases). CDR3 length: 16 residues. The germline V gene encodes CDR1 MNHNS and CDR2 SASEGT. With 2 bases removed from V and 0 bases from J, the gap between germline ends came to 14 bases. The CDR3 DNA is TGTGCCAGCAGTGAATTCGGGGGACTGGGCTCCTACGAGCAGTACGTC. Translation gives CASSEFGGLGSYEQYV.

This clonotype came up once. The chain is built from TRBV18 and TRBJ2-1; 11 bases agree with TRBD2. Looked up from germline, CDR1 is KGHSH and CDR2 is LQKENI. The CDR3 covers 17 residues. Unmatched junction bases numbered 4, after V lost 0 bases and J lost 3 bases. The CDR3 reads CASSPPASGRYYNEQFF. Here the CDR3 DNA reads TGTGCCAGCTCACCACCGGCTAGCGGGAGGTACTACAATGAGCAGTTCTTC.

This chain connects TRBV2 to TRBJ1-6; the D gene is possibly TRBD1 (5 bases). This CDR3 is built from 15 residues. V was cut by 10 bases and J by 10 bases, with 23 bases left in between. CDR1 and CDR2 from the germline V gene are SNHLY and FYNNEI. CDR3 region: CAISENGASISPLHF. Here the CDR3 DNA reads TGTGCCATCAGCGAAAACGGGGCCTCAATATCACCCCTCCACTTT.

The rearrangement uses TRBV5-1 and TRBJ1-2; a possible D gene is TRBD1 (6 bases). V was shortened by 4 bases and J by 5 bases, with 18 bases between the two germline ends. Germline V lookup: CDR1 SGHRS, CDR2 YFSETQ. CDR3 size: 15 residues. Here the CDR3 reads CASSNADRLPYGYTF. CDR3 sequence (DNA): TGCGCCAGCAGCAACGCCGACAGGCTACCTTATGGCTACACCTTC.

The chain joins TRBV30 to TRBJ1-1; 8 nucleotides agree with TRBD1. This CDR3 comprises 15 residues. V lost 0 bases to trimming and J lost 0 bases; unmatched junction nucleotides: 3. Germline V gene sequence: CDR1 GTSNPN, CDR2 SVGIG (reference sequence). The CDR3 sequence is CAWSVQGQVNTEAFF. The CDR3 coding sequence is TGTGCCTGGAGTGTACAGGGACAGGTGAACACTGAAGCTTTCTTT.

V gene TRBV7-2 combines with J gene TRBJ2-7; D remains ambiguous. Trimming shortened V by 5 bases and J by 4 bases, and 18 bases separated the two germline ends. The CDR3 sequence is 15 residues long. Germline CDR1 SGHTA, CDR2 FQGNSA. The CDR3 coding sequence is TGTGCCAGCAGCCCCCCTGGCTTTGCGAGATACGAGCAGTACTTC. Encoded protein: CASSPPGFARYEQYF. Full variable domain (outside the CDR3, taken from reference TRBV7-2 and TRBJ2-7): GAGVSQSPSNKVTEKGKDVELRCDPISGHTALYWYRQSLGQGLEFLIYFQGNSAPDKSGLPSDRFSAERTGGSVSTLTIQRTQQEDSAVYLCASSPPGFARYEQYFGPGTRLTVT.

This chain links TRBV6-2 or TRBV6-3 with TRBJ1-5, with D uncertain. Germline V lookup: CDR1 MNHEY, CDR2 SVGEGT. V dropped 5 bases and J dropped 7 bases, with 18 bases sitting between them. This CDR3 spans 15 amino acids. CDR3 DNA sequence: TGTGCCAGCAGTGTTAAAACCCCCATCGGACAGCCCCAGCATTTT. This codes for CASSVKTPIGQPQHF.

In its sample, this clonotype was seen a few times. The chain combines TRBV20-1 with TRBJ2-2; D is possibly TRBD2 (5 bases). CDR1 is DFQATT and CDR2 is SNEGSKA in the germline V gene (reference sequence). Trimming pared 4 bases from V and 1 base from J, leaving 10 bases between. The CDR3 consists of 14 residues. CDR3 protein: CSATTTQNTGELFF. The CDR3, as DNA: TGCAGTGCTACGACTACCCAGAACACCGGGGAGCTGTTTTTT.

V is TRBV7-6 and J is TRBJ1-2, with TRBD1 matching 7 bases. V trimming: 5 bases; J trimming: 7 bases; junction bases outside the gene matches: 7. Germline-derived CDR1 and CDR2 are SGHVS and FNYEAQ. The CDR3 runs to 13 residues. CDR3 sequence (DNA): TGTGCCAGCAGCCACAGGGGTGGAGGTGGCTACACCTTC. Translated: CASSHRGGGGYTF.

The sample holds a few counts of this clonotype. This rearrangement joins TRBV25-1 to TRBJ2-7; 10 nucleotides line up with TRBD1. This CDR3 region has 17 residues. With V trimmed by 3 bases and J by 6 bases, 14 bases remained unmatched. Germline CDR1 reads MGHDK; CDR2 reads SYGVNS. CDR3 DNA: TGTGCCAGCAGTGACCCGGGCGGGGGACAGGGGTTCTCCGAGCAGTACTTC. Its protein is CASSDPGGGQGFSEQYF.

This clonotype was seen a handful of times. The V and J genes are TRBV11-2 and TRBJ2-7; the D call may be TRBD1 or TRBD2 (5 bases each). CDR3 length: 16 amino acids. Germline CDR1 reads SGHAT; CDR2 reads FQNNGV. V dropped 6 bases and J dropped 0 bases, with 18 bases sitting between them. CDR3 coding DNA: TGTGCCAGCAGGACCTGGGGGAGTAGCACCTCCTACGAGCAGTACTTC. This codes for CASRTWGSSTSYEQYF.

This chain joins TRBV5-4 and TRBJ1-4; possible D gene TRBD1, 6 bases. This CDR3 has 14 amino acids. Trimming shortened V by 4 bases and J by 4 bases, and 11 bases separated the two germline ends. The V gene's germline CDR1 is SGHNT and CDR2 YYREEE (reference sequence). CDR3 nucleotides: TGTGCCAGCAGCAAGCCGGACAGTAATGAAAAACTGTTTTTT. This translates into CASSKPDSNEKLFF.

This sequence joins TRBV6-1 and TRBJ2-5; D uncertain. V lost 10 bases, J lost 1 base, and 22 bases lay in between. The CDR3 loop spans 16 amino acids. Germline values: CDR1 MNHNS, CDR2 SASEGT. The CDR3 sequence is CATARPPEPPQETQYF. CDR3 coding DNA: TGTGCCACAGCAAGGCCCCCGGAGCCCCCCCAAGAGACCCAGTACTTC.

This sequence joins TRBV12-3 or TRBV12-4 and TRBJ1-5, with D possibly TRBD1 on 5 matching bases. This CDR3 has 14 residues. V was pared by 2 bases and J by 3 bases, with 8 bases between. The CDR3 region is CASSLRGVNQPQHF. As DNA, the CDR3 is TGTGCCAGCAGTTTAAGGGGCGTCAATCAGCCCCAGCATTTT.

This clonotype was recorded at least ten times. The chain links TRBV7-2 to TRBJ2-1; 9 bases are shared with TRBD2. Germline assignment: CDR1 SGHTA and CDR2 FQGNSA. Trimming took 2 bases from V and 6 from J; bases not matched to a gene: 8. CDR3 length: 16 amino acids. The DNA for the CDR3 is TGTGCCAGCAGCTTAAATTCTGGGACTAGCCTCAATGAGCAGTTCTTC. Translating gives CASSLNSGTSLNEQFF.

In its sample, this clonotype was seen a few times. This chain links TRBV13 with TRBJ1-4; unclear D gene. This CDR3 is built from 14 residues. V was clipped by 2 bases and J by 7 bases, with 11 bases between them. CDR1 and CDR2 (germline): PRHDT, FYEKMQ (reference sequence). Here the CDR3 DNA reads TGTGCCAGCAGCTTAAGGGCTTACAGTGAAAAACTGTTTTTT. Protein product: CASSLRAYSEKLFF.

In its sample, this clonotype was seen once. The chain is built from TRBV7-1 and TRBJ2-1; D possibly matches TRBD1 or TRBD2 (6 bases each). TRBV7-1 is given ORF status, its function remaining uncertain. The CDR3 is made up of 16 amino acids. The V and J ends lost 1 base and 5 bases respectively, with 15 bases between them. CDR3 residues: CASSSEGGFGDNEQFF. CDR3 coding DNA: TGTGCCAGCAGCTCAGAGGGGGGATTTGGCGACAATGAGCAGTTCTTC.

This clonotype was observed a handful of times. This chain connects TRBV20-1 to TRBJ1-2; D remains unclear. This CDR3 is built from 12 residues. The germline V gene encodes CDR1 DFQATT and CDR2 SNEGSKA (reference sequence). Trimming pared 2 bases from V and 4 bases from J, leaving 8 bases between. CDR3 residues: CSARFQVYGYTF. The CDR3 nucleotides read TGCAGTGCTAGATTTCAGGTCTATGGCTACACCTTC.

This chain connects TRBV6-2 or TRBV6-3 to TRBJ2-1; 10 nucleotides align to TRBD1. Trimming removed 1 base from V and 7 bases from J; junction bases left unmatched: 7. The length of the CDR3 is 16 residues. Germline-derived CDR1 and CDR2 are MNHEY and SVGEGT. This CDR3 reads CASSYFRGQGRNEQFF. The CDR3 DNA sequence: TGTGCCAGCAGTTACTTTCGGGGACAGGGGAGGAATGAGCAGTTCTTC.

This clonotype occurred a few times. This chain joins TRBV7-9 and TRBJ2-1; D might be TRBD1 or TRBD2, each matching 5 bases. The CDR3 covers 13 residues. Germline V lookup: CDR1 SEHNR, CDR2 FQNEAQ (reference sequence). Trimming left V 1 base short and J 9 bases short, with 10 bases between. The CDR3 protein is CASSLGAGTEQFF. The CDR3 coding sequence is TGTGCCAGCAGCTTAGGTGCAGGGACTGAGCAGTTCTTC.

The V gene is TRBV27, the J gene TRBJ1-2; 8 positions agree with TRBD1. Germline CDR1 reads MNHEY; CDR2 reads SMNVEV (reference sequence). The CDR3 is 13 residues long. V was pared by 7 bases and J by 5 bases, with 6 bases of the junction left unmatched. The CDR3 bases are TGTGCCAGCACCGGGACAGGCCAATATGGCTACACCTTC. It specifies CASTGTGQYGYTF.

This sequence joins TRBV19 and TRBJ2-5; 7 bases match TRBD1. There are 15 residues in the CDR3. Germline loops: CDR1 LNHDA, CDR2 SQIVND (reference sequence). V shed 8 bases and J 2 bases; nucleotides not matched to a gene: 11. The CDR3 region has the DNA TGTGCCAGTCATACTACAGGGGACCTACAAGAGACCCAGTACTTC. Translation gives CASHTTGDLQETQYF.

The gene calls are TRBV6-1 and TRBJ2-2, with 9 bases that match TRBD2. Germline V CDR1 and CDR2: MNHNS, SASEGT. The CDR3 is 16 amino acids. V shed 7 bases, J shed 3 bases, and the junction held 9 bases outside the gene matches. Written as DNA, the CDR3 is TGTGCCAGCACCTTCACTAGCGGGCGATACACCGGGGAGCTGTTTTTT. The encoded protein is CASTFTSGRYTGELFF.

The chain uses TRBV10-3 and TRBJ1-2; no clear D. Trimming stripped 4 bases from V and 1 base from J, with 13 bases between. This CDR3 region has 15 residues. Per the germline V gene, CDR1 is ENHRY and CDR2 is SYGVKD. The CDR3 reads CAISGTAFFNYGYTF. DNA of the CDR3: TGTGCCATCAGTGGAACAGCCTTCTTTAACTATGGCTACACCTTC.